One sample yielded the 19 T cell receptor beta chains listed below, sequenced in a study of CD8 T cells in ankylosing spondylitis. TCRdb redid the calling of the 5' RACE reads with MiXCR, one entry per CDR3 protein. Seen here are roughly 230,000 distinct CDR3 sequences, over 15% observed once, and the top ten hold roughly 34%. Sample: blood, either unsorted or a sorted T cell fraction (not recorded which). The receptors were sampled from a male donor with ankylosing spondylitis or in good health (not recorded which).

This clonotype appeared a few times. This chain joins TRBV4-1 and TRBJ2-2; weak D call: TRBD2 (6 bases). V dropped 0 bases and J dropped 1 base, with 12 bases sitting between them. This CDR3 has 17 residues. CDR1 is MGHRA and CDR2 is YSYEKL in the germline V gene. The DNA of the CDR3 is TGCGCCAGCAGCCAAGAGATGGCGGGATTGAACACCGGGGAGCTGTTTTTT. Its translation is CASSQEMAGLNTGELFF.

The gene calls are TRBV29-1 and TRBJ2-2; D is possibly TRBD2 (5 bases). Germline values: CDR1 SQVTM, CDR2 ANQGSEA. This CDR3 spans 12 amino acids. V gave up 8 bases and J gave up 5 bases, with 12 bases separating them. In DNA, the CDR3 is TGCAGCATCGACCGAGGGACCGGGGAGCTGTTTTTT. Its translation is CSIDRGTGELFF.

The chain couples TRBV29-1 to TRBJ2-7; 8 bases are shared with TRBD2. The CDR3 is made up of 13 amino acids. The V segment lost 7 bases and the J segment 6 bases; nucleotides outside the gene matches: 11. Germline V lookup: CDR1 SQVTM, CDR2 ANQGSEA. The CDR3 region has the DNA TGCAGCGCCGGGCCCGGGACTAGGACCGAGCAGTACTTC. Translating gives CSAGPGTRTEQYF.

This clonotype was observed a few times. J is TRBJ2-1 and V is TRBV24-1; D is perhaps TRBD1 or TRBD2 (5 bases each). This CDR3 has 14 amino acids. The germline CDR1 and CDR2 sequences are KGHDR and SFDVKD. The V and J ends lost 4 bases and 10 bases respectively, with 16 bases between them. The CDR3 loop is CATSDRWGFGEQFF. Here the CDR3 DNA reads TGTGCCACCAGTGACCGATGGGGGTTTGGGGAGCAGTTCTTC.

CDR3 sequence reads: CASSYGGLAGVPRGDEQFF. In nucleotides, the CDR3 is TGTGCCAGCAGCTATGGGGGGCTAGCGGGAGTCCCGAGGGGAGATGAGCAGTTCTTC. The J gene is TRBJ2-1, the V gene TRBV11-1; 10 nucleotides agree with TRBD2. CDR1 is SGHAT and CDR2 is FQDESV in the germline V gene (reference sequence). The CDR3 has 19 residues. V shed 4 bases and J 8 bases; nucleotides not matched to a gene: 20. The whole variable domain, filled in from reference TRBV11-1 and TRBJ2-1, reads EAEVAQSPRYKITEKSQAVAFWCDPISGHATLYWYRQILGQGPELLVQFQDESVVDDSQLPKDRFSAERLKGVDSTLKIQPAELGDSAMYLCASSYGGLAGVPRGDEQFFGPGTRLTVL.

This clonotype occurred many times. The J gene is TRBJ2-1, the V gene TRBV5-1, with D tentatively TRBD2 (5 bases). Germline V gene data show CDR1 as SGHRS and CDR2 as YFSETQ. The length of the CDR3 is 13 residues. Trimming took off 4 bases at V and 10 bases at J, with 15 bases between the two ends. CDR3 amino acids: CASSDYRPEEQFF. The CDR3 DNA reads TGCGCCAGCAGCGACTACCGGCCTGAAGAGCAGTTCTTC.

J is TRBJ2-3 and V is TRBV29-1, with 8 bases identical to TRBD1. Germline CDR1 is SQVTM and CDR2 is ANQGSEA. The CDR3 contains 13 residues. Unmatched junction bases numbered 6, after V lost 6 bases and J lost 4 bases. CDR3 region: CSVTTGAADTQYF. CDR3 sequence (DNA): TGCAGCGTGACGACAGGGGCGGCAGATACGCAGTATTTT.

On this clonotype: Sequence at one end of the junction differs from germline and may be a read error. V gene TRBV4-1 combines with J gene TRBJ2-7; the match to TRBD2 covers 9 bases. CDR3 size: 16 residues. Germline CDR1 and CDR2: MGHRA and YSYEKL. Here the CDR3 DNA reads TGCGCCAGCAGCCAAGACGTGCCGACTAGCGGCTACGAGCAGTGCTTC. This gives the protein CASSQDVPTSGYEQCF.

This clonotype was detected only a few times. The chain recombines TRBV4-3 with TRBJ2-7; tentatively, D is TRBD1 or TRBD2 (5 bases each). The V and J ends lost 0 bases and 2 bases respectively, with 8 bases between them. Germline V gene data show CDR1 as LGHNA and CDR2 as YSLEER. The CDR3 has 14 amino acids. The DNA of the CDR3 is TGCGCCAGCAGCCAAGAGTGGGGGACCTACGAGCAGTACTTC. The encoded protein is CASSQEWGTYEQYF.

This clonotype was counted at least ten times. This chain uses TRBV4-1 with TRBJ2-3; D gene uncertain. Germline CDR1 MGHRA, CDR2 YSYEKL. This CDR3 spans 12 amino acids. Trimming shortened V by 1 base and J by 5 bases, and 4 bases separated the two germline ends. CDR3 coding DNA: TGCGCCAGCAGCCAAGGGGGAGATACGCAGTATTTT. It yields the protein CASSQGGDTQYF.

This rearrangement joins TRBV2 to TRBJ2-5; 8 bases map to TRBD2. The CDR3 totals 16 residues. Losses at the gene ends were 1 base for V and 1 base for J; bases not matched to a gene: 5. Germline lookup yields CDR1 SNHLY and CDR2 FYNNEI. DNA of the CDR3: TGTGCCAGCAGTGAAGGGATTAGCGGGACCCAAGAGACCCAGTACTTC. This gives the protein CASSEGISGTQETQYF.

Ten or more counts support this clonotype. The J gene is TRBJ1-6, the V gene TRBV15; 9 bases agree with TRBD1. CDR3 length: 16 residues. V shed 0 bases and J 10 bases; nucleotides not matched to a gene: 7. Germline loops: CDR1 LNHNV, CDR2 YYDKDF (reference sequence). The CDR3 sequence is CATSRDRPGQGSPLHF. The CDR3 bases are TGTGCCACCAGCAGAGATCGTCCGGGACAGGGCTCACCCCTCCACTTT. Using reference TRBV15 and TRBJ1-6 for the parts outside the CDR3, the full variable domain is DAMVIQNPRYQVTQFGKPVTLSCSQTLNHNVMYWYQQKSSQAPKLLFHYYDKDFNNEADTPDNFQSRRPNTSFCFLDIRSPGLGDTAMYLCATSRDRPGQGSPLHFGNGTRLTVT.

This clonotype was counted at least ten times. The chain is built from TRBV6-1 and TRBJ2-2; TRBD1 is a possible D gene (5 bases). This CDR3 contains 15 residues. CDR1 MNHNS and CDR2 SASEGT come from the germline V gene. V lost 5 bases and J 0 bases, leaving 10 bases between the germline ends. CDR3 coding DNA: TGTGCCAGCAGTAGGACACTTCCGAACACCGGGGAGCTGTTTTTT. Protein sequence: CASSRTLPNTGELFF.

This clonotype was seen only a few times. V and J are TRBV6-2 or TRBV6-3 and TRBJ2-1; 7 bases are a match to TRBD2. The CDR3 covers 16 residues. After removal of 5 bases from V and 3 bases from J, the junction contained 10 bases not matched to a gene. Per germline, CDR1 MNHEY and CDR2 SVGEGT. CDR3 amino acids: CASSTPTGGSYNEQFF. CDR3 nucleotides: TGTGCCAGCAGTACGCCGACTGGCGGGAGCTACAATGAGCAGTTCTTC.

This clonotype occurred many times. V gene TRBV27 combines with J gene TRBJ2-6; D remains ambiguous. CDR1 is MNHEY, CDR2 SMNVEV, per germline (reference sequence). V was pared by 2 bases and J by 2 bases, with 10 bases between. The CDR3 contains 16 residues. CDR3 region: CASSLNWGAGANVLTF. The DNA of the CDR3 is TGTGCCAGCAGTTTAAATTGGGGTGCTGGGGCCAACGTCCTGACTTTC.

This clonotype was detected many times. V and J are TRBV5-1 and TRBJ1-1; D is uncertain. The V end lost 0 bases, the J end lost 11 bases, and 17 bases lay between the germline ends. Germline lookup yields CDR1 SGHRS and CDR2 YFSETQ. The CDR3 spans 14 residues. Here the CDR3 DNA reads TGCGCCAGCAGCTTGGATCCGGGCAGCCTTGAGGCTTTCTTT. This translates into CASSLDPGSLEAFF. The full variable domain, completed using reference TRBV5-1 and TRBJ1-1, is KAGVTQTPRYLIKTRGQQVTLSCSPISGHRSVSWYQQTPGQGLQFLFEYFSETQRNKGNFPGRFSGRQFSNSRSEMNVSTLELGDSALYLCASSLDPGSLEAFFGQGTRLTVV.

This sequence joins TRBV6-1 and TRBJ2-5; no clear D gene. Germline assignment: CDR1 MNHNS and CDR2 SASEGT. Between the trimmed V and J ends, which lost 2 bases and 4 bases, there was a span of 14 bases. The CDR3 consists of 15 residues. The CDR3 nucleotides are TGTGCCAGCAGTGAACCTCACAGAGCCCGAGAGACCCAGTACTTC. This codes for CASSEPHRARETQYF.

The chain has TRBV28 and TRBJ2-7, with 8 bases matching TRBD1. CDR3 length: 14 residues. Germline loops: CDR1 MDHEN, CDR2 SYDVKM. With V trimmed by 6 bases and J by 4 bases, 8 bases remained unmatched. Here the CDR3 DNA reads TGTGCCAGCAGGGCCGGGACAGGACCTTACGAGCAGTACTTC. Its protein is CASRAGTGPYEQYF.

There are many counts of this clonotype. The chain carries TRBV4-1 and TRBJ1-6, with unresolved D. Germline lookup yields CDR1 MGHRA and CDR2 YSYEKL. Deletions cut 4 bases from V and 4 bases from J, with 17 bases between. This CDR3 region has 17 residues. In nucleotides, the CDR3 is TGCGCCAGCAGCCGAGCCCCCACGGGCCTATATAATTCACCCCTCCACTTT. This encodes CASSRAPTGLYNSPLHF.